These T cell receptor beta chains were read from a single sample in a study of T cells expressing NK-cell markers. One entry per CDR3 protein, without DNA, is what TCRdb gives after re-calling the 5' RACE reads. This listing includes about 460,000 distinct CDR3 sequences. Material for sequencing was blood T cells: a sorted CD56 or NKG2C T cell subset, CD4+ or CD8+ T cells, or bulk PBMC T cells (not recorded which). The receptors here all came from a woman between 50 and 59 years old in good health. Each CDR3 is given with its conserved first and last residue.

j_call,v_call,cdr3_aa
TRBJ2-3,TRBV12-3/TRBV12-4,CASSRVPTSRQDTQYF
TRBJ2-1,TRBV6-2/TRBV6-3,CASSPGTSGRTSPNEQFF
TRBJ1-1,TRBV20-1,CSARVGAVAFF
TRBJ2-7,TRBV20-1,CSARDWPGAAIAYEQYF
TRBJ2-3,TRBV11-3,CASSLELADTQYF
TRBJ2-3,TRBV9,CASSSRDGTDTQYF
TRBJ2-3,TRBV6-5,CASSFGHTQYF
TRBJ2-7,TRBV6-6,CASSYDGSGSNEQYF
TRBJ2-1,TRBV7-8,CASSSSGIAYNEQFF
TRBJ2-1,TRBV15,CATSRDPLASTYNEQFF
TRBJ1-3,TRBV6-6,CASSYNGNTIYF
TRBJ1-2,TRBV18,CASSPRLNGYTF
TRBJ2-5,TRBV19,CASSIEGLETQYF
TRBJ2-1,TRBV20-1,CSARFSHEQFF
TRBJ2-1,TRBV6-5,CARRIGLGVNEQFF
TRBJ2-5,TRBV13,CASSLSPGTQYF
TRBJ2-7,TRBV27,CASGGEGREQYF
TRBJ1-4,TRBV5-1,CASSLEGQGPNEKLFF
TRBJ2-7,TRBV27,CASSFRLAGGPYYEQYF
TRBJ2-1,TRBV6-5,CASRASGGLRNEQFF
TRBJ2-5,TRBV4-1,CASSQGPTGELQETQYF
TRBJ2-1,TRBV7-8,CASRRGDQGLYNEQFF
TRBJ2-1,TRBV5-1,CASSLVREVKDNEQFF
TRBJ2-4,TRBV20-1,CSASARLAVAKNIQYF
TRBJ1-1,TRBV12-3/TRBV12-4,CASTDDRNTEAFF
TRBJ2-1,TRBV12-3/TRBV12-4,CASSLGGARGNEQFF
TRBJ1-1,TRBV9,CASSPRAVNTEAFF
TRBJ1-2,TRBV6-1,CASTDPRGIGGYGYTF
TRBJ2-3,TRBV3-1,CASSQGELTSIWAQYF
TRBJ1-6,TRBV4-1,CASNRFNSPLHF
TRBJ2-2,TRBV24-1,CATSNVWGGNTGELFF
TRBJ2-5,TRBV20-1,CSARTARETQYF
TRBJ2-5,TRBV20-1,CSARYQGLGGSQYF